This T cell receptor (beta chain) was identified during a study of blood T cell repertoires in COVID-19. Produced via immunoSEQ multiplex PCR; TCRdb's table is partial and in-frame only. The table shows 150,000 to 200,000 clones, with about four fifths occurring only once. V was clipped by 5 bases and J by 4 bases, with 12 bases between them. Germline assignment: CDR1 LNHDA and CDR2 SQIVND (reference sequence). CDR3 length equals 13 residues. The sample consisted of peripheral blood. The genes are TRBV19 and TRBJ2-7; D might be TRBD1 (6 bases). The clonotype was recovered from a man aged 55 to 70 with acute or convalescent COVID-19. The CDR3 here is CASSVLQGYEQYF. In nucleotides, the CDR3 is TGTGCCAGTAGTGTACTACAGGGATACGAGCAGTACTTC.